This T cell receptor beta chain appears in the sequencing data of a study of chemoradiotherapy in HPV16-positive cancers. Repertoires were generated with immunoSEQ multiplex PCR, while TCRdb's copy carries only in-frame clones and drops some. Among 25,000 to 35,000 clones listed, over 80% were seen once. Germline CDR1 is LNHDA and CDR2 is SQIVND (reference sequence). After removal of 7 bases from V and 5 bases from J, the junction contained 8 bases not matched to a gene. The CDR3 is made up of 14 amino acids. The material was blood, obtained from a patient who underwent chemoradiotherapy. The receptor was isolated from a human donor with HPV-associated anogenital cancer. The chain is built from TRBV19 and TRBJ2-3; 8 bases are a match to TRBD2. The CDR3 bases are TGTGCCAGTATGACGGGGGGGCGGGTAGATACGCAGTATTTT. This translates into CASMTGGRVDTQYF.